These T cell receptor beta chains were read from a single sample in a study of blood T cell repertoires in COVID-19. The data were produced by immunoSEQ multiplex PCR, yet TCRdb's version contains in-frame clones alone and is incomplete. The sample has about 160,000 clones, roughly 83% seen once. Specimen: PBMCs or T cells enriched from blood (not recorded which). The origin of the receptors is a woman aged 50 to 60 who had recovered from COVID-19. CDR3s include the opening cysteine and the closing phenylalanine or tryptophan. D genes are given only for firm matches. Clone size is not always given. Where it is, it says once, few, many or a class for expanded clones.

clone size	D gene	V gene	J gene	CDR3 protein	CDR3 DNA
.	.	TRBV21-1	TRBJ1-4	CASSSPGHGGEKLFF	TGTGCCAGCAGCTCTCCGGGACATGGGGGAGAAAAACTGTTTTTT
.	TRBD1	TRBV7-9	TRBJ1-2	CASSAQGDYTF	TGTGCCAGCAGCGCGCAGGGGGACTACACCTTC
.	TRBD1	TRBV19	TRBJ1-1	CASSHETGLAFF	TGTGCCAGTAGCCATGAGACAGGGTTAGCTTTCTTT
.	TRBD1	TRBV11-2	TRBJ1-2	CASSPDRVIGYTF	TGTGCCAGCAGCCCCGACAGGGTGATTGGCTACACCTTC
.	.	TRBV10-3	TRBJ2-5	CAAGGGLETQYF	TGTGCCGCGGGCGGGGGCCTGGAGACCCAGTACTTC
.	TRBD2	TRBV27	TRBJ2-3	CASSYPSGRRGDTQYF	TGTGCCAGCAGTTATCCTAGCGGGAGGCGGGGAGATACGCAGTATTTT
.	.	TRBV20-1	TRBJ1-1	CSARDLEAFF	TGCAGTGCTAGGGACTTGGAAGCTTTCTTT
.	.	TRBV28	TRBJ1-2	CASSFLGGALENYGYTF	TGTGCCAGCAGTTTCCTGGGGGGGGCCCTTGAGAACTATGGCTACACCTTC
few	.	TRBV7-9	TRBJ2-1	CASSVGTPTEFF	TGTGCCAGCAGCGTGGGGACACCCACCGAGTTCTTC
.	.	TRBV11-3	TRBJ2-5	CASSRQDQETQYF	TGTGCCAGCAGCCGACAGGACCAAGAGACCCAGTACTTC
.	.	TRBV5-4	TRBJ1-4	CASSLFAAPGANEKLFF	TGTGCCAGCAGCTTGTTTGCAGCCCCGGGGGCTAATGAAAAACTGTTTTTT
.	TRBD1	TRBV7-2	TRBJ1-2	CASSFGTAYGYTF	TGTGCCAGCAGCTTTGGGACAGCCTATGGCTACACCTTC
.	TRBD1	TRBV7-9	TRBJ2-2	CASSPPGQGITGELFF	TGTGCCAGCAGCCCTCCGGGACAGGGTATCACCGGGGAGCTGTTTTTT
.	.	TRBV28	TRBJ1-5	CASSLRQVLNQPQHF	TGTGCCAGCAGTTTAAGACAGGTCCTCAATCAGCCCCAGCATTTT
.	.	TRBV29-1	TRBJ2-5	CSVAPTQETQYF	TGCAGCGTCGCTCCGACTCAAGAGACCCAGTACTTC
.	TRBD2	TRBV5-1	TRBJ2-5	CASSKRGAGETQYF	TGCGCCAGCAGCAAGCGGGGGGCCGGGGAGACCCAGTACTTC
.	.	TRBV18	TRBJ1-3	CASSPPGRGYGNTIYF	TGTGCCAGCTCACCACCGGGCAGGGGCTATGGAAACACCATATATTTT
few	TRBD2	TRBV2	TRBJ2-1	CSGLAGVDEQFF	TGTTCAGGACTAGCGGGAGTTGATGAGCAGTTCTTC
.	TRBD1	TRBV28	TRBJ1-2	CASSSKTIGTGGPLYGYTF	TGTGCCAGCAGCTCTAAAACGATAGGGACAGGGGGCCCTCTCTATGGCTACACCTTC
once	.	TRBV6-1	TRBJ2-5	CASRARTAEETQYF	TGTGCCAGCAGGGCGAGAACAGCCGAAGAGACCCAGTACTTC
.	.	TRBV19	TRBJ1-2	CASRRGSDGYTF	TGTGCCAGTAGACGGGGGTCCGATGGCTACACCTTC
.	.	TRBV7-9	TRBJ1-6	CASSLALGLGSNSPLHF	TGTGCCAGCAGCTTAGCGCTCGGACTAGGGAGTAATTCACCCCTCCACTTT
.	.	TRBV7-9	TRBJ1-2	CASSSWTVGVKGYTF	TGTGCCAGCAGCTCTTGGACGGTCGGGGTAAAGGGCTACACCTTC
.	.	TRBV7-2	TRBJ2-3	CASLLTQTTDTQYF	TGTGCCAGCCTCCTGACTCAAACCACAGATACGCAGTATTTT
.	.	TRBV20-1	TRBJ2-5	CSASFRGGETQYF	TGCAGTGCTAGTTTCAGGGGCGGGGAGACCCAGTACTTC
.	TRBD1	TRBV6-6	TRBJ1-1	CASSRDRGQTEAFF	TGTGCCAGCAGTCGCGACCGGGGACAGACTGAAGCTTTCTTT
.	.	TRBV11-2	TRBJ2-3	CASSLPGQVNTQYF	TGTGCCAGCAGCTTACCAGGGCAGGTGAATACGCAGTATTTT
.	TRBD1	TRBV5-4	TRBJ2-1	CASSLAGQGIEEQFF	TGTGCCAGCAGCTTGGCGGGACAGGGAATAGAGGAGCAGTTCTTC
.	.	TRBV12-3/TRBV12-4	TRBJ1-1	CATSGQSNTEAFF	TGTGCCACTTCGGGACAATCGAACACTGAAGCTTTCTTT
.	.	TRBV19	TRBJ1-1	CASSWATQNTEAFF	TGTGCCAGTAGTTGGGCGACACAGAACACTGAAGCTTTCTTT
.	.	TRBV7-9	TRBJ1-2	CASSQQQGSSSNGYTF	TGTGCCAGCAGCCAGCAGCAGGGATCCTCCTCCAATGGCTACACCTTC
.	.	TRBV6-5	TRBJ2-3	CASSGGDTQYF	TGTGCCAGCAGCGGGGGAGATACGCAGTATTTT
.	TRBD1	TRBV6-5	TRBJ1-5	CASSYGTGVDQPQHF	TGTGCCAGCAGCTACGGGACAGGGGTGGATCAGCCCCAGCATTTT
.	TRBD2	TRBV5-1	TRBJ2-1	CASSLPGLAGGGSYNEQFF	TGCGCCAGCAGCTTACCGGGACTAGCGGGGGGCGGGTCCTACAATGAGCAGTTCTTC
.	.	TRBV6-2/TRBV6-3	TRBJ2-2	CASSYRGPPGELFF	TGTGCCAGCAGTTACCGGGGTCCCCCCGGGGAGCTGTTTTTT
.	.	TRBV5-4	TRBJ1-2	CASSFWLANYGYTF	TGTGCCAGCAGCTTTTGGTTAGCTAACTATGGCTACACCTTC
few	TRBD2	TRBV7-8	TRBJ2-5	CASSPLAASGETQYF	TGTGCCAGCAGCCCCCTTGCGGCTAGCGGTGAGACCCAGTACTTC
.	TRBD1	TRBV6-5	TRBJ1-4	CASVDRGFSEKLFF	TGTGCCAGCGTAGACAGGGGGTTTTCTGAAAAACTGTTTTTT
.	TRBD1	TRBV6-1	TRBJ1-2	CASSEAGGQGAYGYTF	TGTGCCAGCAGTGAAGCTGGGGGACAGGGGGCCTATGGCTACACCTTC
.	.	TRBV4-1	TRBJ1-3	CASSQPRQSGNTIYF	TGCGCCAGCAGCCAACCACGTCAGTCTGGAAACACCATATATTTT
many	TRBD1	TRBV5-6	TRBJ2-2	CASSLTGLNTGELFF	TGTGCCAGCAGCCTGACAGGGCTGAACACCGGGGAGCTGTTTTTT
.	TRBD2	TRBV10-1	TRBJ2-1	CASSVASGGEPYNEQFF	TGCGCCAGCAGTGTGGCTAGCGGGGGGGAGCCCTACAATGAGCAGTTCTTC
once	TRBD1	TRBV5-6	TRBJ2-1	CASSFGQGPHSDEQFF	TGTGCCAGCAGCTTTGGACAGGGGCCTCACTCCGATGAGCAGTTCTTC
once	.	TRBV3-1/TRBV3-2	TRBJ1-4	CASSRQGEKLFF	TGTGCCAGCAGCCGGCAGGGGGAAAAACTGTTTTTT
.	.	TRBV9	TRBJ1-6	CASSVPGNHF	TGTGCCAGCAGCGTACCCGGGAACCACTTT
.	TRBD1	TRBV5-1	TRBJ1-1	CASSFWRQGDTEAFF	TGCGCCAGCAGCTTTTGGAGACAGGGGGACACTGAAGCTTTCTTT
.	.	TRBV24-1	TRBJ2-1	CATRHNNEQFF	TGTGCCACCAGGCACAACAATGAGCAGTTCTTC
once	TRBD2	TRBV27	TRBJ2-1	CASSLVLAGDEQFF	TGTGCCAGCAGTTTGGTCCTAGCGGGAGACGAGCAGTTCTTC
.	.	TRBV13	TRBJ2-2	CASSGARGRYTGELFF	TGTGCCAGCAGTGGAGCGCGGGGGCGATACACCGGGGAGCTGTTTTTT
.	.	TRBV4-1	TRBJ1-3	CASSQLEQVFSGNTIYF	TGCGCCAGCAGCCAACTTGAACAGGTCTTCTCTGGAAACACCATATATTTT
few	TRBD2	TRBV7-2	TRBJ2-3	CASSPGLAGDTQYF	TGTGCCAGCAGCCCGGGACTAGCGGGGGATACGCAGTATTTT
.	.	TRBV29-1	TRBJ2-1	CSVFERGNEQFF	TGCAGCGTTTTTGAACGGGGCAATGAGCAGTTCTTC